The table lists the clone carrying this T cell receptor beta chain with many counts. Its matching antigen is unknown. The germline gives CDR1 SGHVS, CDR2 FNYEAQ. This CDR3 contains 15 residues. Trimming shortened V by 1 base and J by 0 bases, and 7 bases separated the two germline ends. This sample stems from a study of T cell repertoires in cytomegalovirus infection. From the reads, TCRdb called clonotypes with MiXCR, one entry per CDR3 protein. The sample yields fewer than 1,000,000 distinct CDR3 sequences, roughly 31% seen once. The sequenced sample was cultured CD8+ T cells from PBMCs, obtained from culture after CMV antigen stimulation. The receptor was isolated from a human donor in good health (CMV status not recorded). Some clones in this sample may be carry-over from other donors' samples. The gene calls are TRBV7-6 and TRBJ1-5, with D perhaps matching TRBD1 (5 bases). The CDR3 reads CASSLERGSNQPQHF. CDR3 coding DNA: TGTGCCAGCAGCTTAGAGAGGGGTAGCAATCAGCCCCAGCATTTT. Combining the CDR3 with reference TRBV7-6 and TRBJ1-5 gives the whole variable domain GAGVSQSPRYKVTKRGQDVALRCDPISGHVSLYWYRQALGQGPEFLTYFNYEAQQDKSGLPNDRFSAERPEGSISTLTIQRTEQRDSAMYRCASSLERGSNQPQHFGDGTRLSIL.